One and the same sample provided the 16 T cell receptor beta chains below, sequenced in a study of shared clonotypes between healthy human individuals. The naive CD8 fraction comprised CD45RO-negative cells positively selected for CCR7 and excluded terminally differentiated effector memory CD45RA+ cells. This table comes from immunoSEQ multiplex PCR, and its TCRdb copy is limited to in-frame clones, with some not included. The repertoire holds around 610,000 clones, about 96% seen once, with around 0.1% in the top ten. The specimen was naive CD8+ T cells sorted from blood. The receptors here all came from a woman between 25 and 40 years old in good health.

This clone was observed a single time. The V gene is TRBV9, the J gene TRBJ2-1, with 7 bases lining up with TRBD2. J lost 6 bases, V lost 0 bases, and 6 bases had no gene match. CDR1 and CDR2 from the germline V gene are SGDLS and YYNGEE. The CDR3 has 15 residues. The DNA of the CDR3 is TGTGCCAGCAGCGTAGGATCGTCGGGGGGCAATGAGCAGTTCTTC. Amino acids: CASSVGSSGGNEQFF. Complete variable domain (other parts from reference TRBV9 and TRBJ2-1): DSGVTQTPKHLITATGQRVTLRCSPRSGDLSVYWYQQSLDQGLQFLIQYYNGEERAKGNILERFSAQQFPDLHSELNLSSLELGDSALYFCASSVGSSGGNEQFFGPGTRLTVL.

CDR3 sequence (DNA): TGTGCCAGCACCTCCAGCAGTAACACAGATACGCAGTATTTT. Its protein product is CASTSSSNTDTQYF. The chain joins TRBV2 to TRBJ2-3; the D is unclear. Germline V gene lookup returns CDR1 SNHLY and CDR2 FYNNEI. The CDR3 totals 14 residues. Trimming took 7 bases from V and 2 from J, leaving 13 bases between them.

CDR3 amino acids: CASSELGQGVHEQYF. Here the CDR3 DNA reads TGTGCCAGCAGTGAATTAGGACAGGGGGTCCACGAGCAGTACTTC. The chain links TRBV6-1 to TRBJ2-7; 10 bases fit TRBD1. In germline, CDR1 is MNHNS, CDR2 SASEGT. The length of the CDR3 is 15 residues. V lost 2 bases to trimming and J lost 5 bases; unmatched junction nucleotides: 6.

V usage is TRBV28 and J usage is TRBJ2-7; D remains unclear. CDR3 size: 15 residues. CDR1 and CDR2 (germline): MDHEN, SYDVKM. Between the trimmed V and J ends, which lost 5 bases and 4 bases, there was a span of 18 bases. The CDR3 coding sequence is TGTGCCAGCAGTACCCGGACGGGCGCTGAGTACGAGCAGTACTTC. Translating gives CASSTRTGAEYEQYF.

This clone showed up just once. The chain is built from TRBV13 and TRBJ2-7; 8 bases map to TRBD2. The J segment lost 2 bases and the V segment lost 3 bases, leaving 6 bases of the junction unmatched. Germline V gives CDR1 PRHDT, CDR2 FYEKMQ (reference sequence). This CDR3 is 15 amino acids long. The CDR3 DNA follows: TGTGCCAGCAGCTTTACTAGCGGCCAACCCTACGAGCAGTACTTC. It specifies CASSFTSGQPYEQYF.

This chain connects TRBV4-2 to TRBJ2-7, with D hard to call. Trimming shortened V by 3 bases and J by 2 bases, and 8 bases separated the two germline ends. There are 13 residues in the CDR3. Germline-derived CDR1 and CDR2 are LGHNA and YNFKEQ. CDR3 in DNA: TGTGCCAGCAGCCACACTGGGGCCTACGAGCAGTACTTC. Protein: CASSHTGAYEQYF.

This chain links TRBV7-8 with TRBJ2-6; TRBD2 agrees at 7 bases. Germline trimming cut 6 bases from V and 2 bases from J; bases unmatched to any gene: 10. The CDR3 is 17 amino acids. Germline V CDR1 and CDR2: SGHVS, FQNEAQ. This CDR3 reads CASSSSGKLTGANVLTF. The CDR3 nucleotides are TGTGCCAGCAGTTCGAGCGGGAAGCTTACTGGGGCCAACGTCCTGACTTTC.

V usage is TRBV9 and J usage is TRBJ1-5; D unclear. The CDR3 is 14 residues long. Trimming stripped 0 bases from V and 6 bases from J, with 10 bases between. Per the germline V gene, CDR1 is SGDLS and CDR2 is YYNGEE. CDR3 coding DNA: TGTGCCAGCAGCGTAGGAACTCCCGGTCAGCCCCAGCATTTT. Its translation: CASSVGTPGQPQHF.

The rearrangement joins TRBV29-1 to TRBJ1-2, with TRBD1 matching 8 bases. The CDR3 is 16 amino acids. V was clipped by 6 bases and J by 2 bases; unmatched bases: 14. Germline-derived CDR1 and CDR2 are SQVTM and ANQGSEA. The CDR3 DNA reads TGCAGCGTAGTGGACAGGGCCCAACAGCAAAACTATGGCTACACCTTC. The encoded protein is CSVVDRAQQQNYGYTF.

This chain connects TRBV7-7 to TRBJ2-1; 7 bases align to TRBD2. Germline V CDR1 and CDR2: SSHAT, FNYEAQ (reference sequence). V was clipped by 5 bases and J by 6 bases; unmatched bases: 10. The CDR3 runs to 15 residues. Here the CDR3 reads CASSQGLVEFNEQFF. DNA of the CDR3: TGTGCCAGCAGCCAAGGACTAGTCGAGTTCAATGAGCAGTTCTTC.

For the CDR3, the DNA is TGTGCCAGCAGGGGGGCTTACGAGCAGTACTTC. It codes for CASRGAYEQYF. The chain joins TRBV6-1 to TRBJ2-7; a possible D gene is TRBD1 (6 bases). Germline assignment: CDR1 MNHNS and CDR2 SASEGT. V was trimmed by 6 bases and J by 4 bases, leaving 7 bases between them. CDR3 length equals 11 residues.

The chain combines TRBV5-4 with TRBJ2-7; 10 nucleotides align to TRBD1. The V and J ends lost 4 bases and 3 bases, in that order; junction bases with no gene match: 16. The CDR3 is 18 residues long. The germline V gene encodes CDR1 SGHNT and CDR2 YYREEE (reference sequence). CDR3 sequence reads: CASSPHDKTGGINYEQYF. The CDR3 region has the DNA TGTGCCAGCAGCCCTCACGACAAGACAGGGGGCATCAACTACGAGCAGTACTTC.

This clone was seen a single time. The genes are TRBV2 and TRBJ2-7; TRBD2 might be the D (5 bases). The CDR3 sequence is 12 residues long. Trimming left V 11 bases short and J 0 bases short, with 11 bases between. Germline CDR1 reads SNHLY; CDR2 reads FYNNEI. CDR3 sequence: CAGSSASYEQYF. The CDR3 DNA reads TGTGCCGGTAGTAGCGCCTCCTACGAGCAGTACTTC.

The chain has TRBV10-1 and TRBJ2-7, with D perhaps matching TRBD2 (5 bases). Germline V lookup: CDR1 WNHNN, CDR2 SYGVQD (reference sequence). V lost 10 bases to trimming and J lost 2 bases, with 15 bases between them. CDR3 length: 13 residues. In nucleotides, the CDR3 is TGCGCCACCTCTCTAGGACTGGCCTACGAGCAGTACTTC. This gives the protein CATSLGLAYEQYF.

The chain has TRBV11-2 and TRBJ2-7; D ambiguous. Germline assignment: CDR1 SGHAT and CDR2 FQNNGV. This CDR3 contains 14 residues. Trimming took 4 bases from V and 1 from J, leaving 11 bases between them. CDR3 DNA sequence: TGTGCCAGCAGCTATGGGTATCAATCCTACGAGCAGTACTTC. It encodes CASSYGYQSYEQYF.

This clone was counted once. V and J are TRBV28 and TRBJ2-2; D call uncertain. Trimming took 1 base from V and 5 from J, leaving 8 bases between them. Germline loops: CDR1 MDHEN, CDR2 SYDVKM. This CDR3 contains 14 residues. Written as DNA, the CDR3 is TGTGCCAGCAGTTTATATAGGGTTACCGGGGAGCTGTTTTTT. As protein: CASSLYRVTGELFF.